Listed here are 23 T cell receptor beta chains from one sample, sequenced in a study of cytomegalovirus exposure and HLA in healthy donors. The primer mix had 60 Vbeta and 13 Jbeta primers. TCRdb keeps only in-frame clones here, not all; method: immunoSEQ multiplex PCR. The repertoire holds 77,000 or so clones, with around 76% as singletons. Sequenced input: PBMCs. All receptors come from a man aged 35 to 55 in good health and CMV-seronegative.

The table lists this clone with a count of one. The V call is TRBV19, the J call TRBJ1-2; possibly TRBD1 for D (5 bases). CDR3 length: 14 amino acids. V was pared by 0 bases and J by 4 bases, with 9 bases between. Per germline, CDR1 LNHDA and CDR2 SQIVND (reference sequence). Here the CDR3 DNA reads TGTGCCAGTAGTATAGATCAGGGAGGCTATGGCTACACCTTC. Translation: CASSIDQGGYGYTF.

The gene calls are TRBV27 and TRBJ2-2, with D maybe TRBD2 (6 bases). Trimming left V 3 bases short and J 0 bases short, with 11 bases between. The length of the CDR3 is 16 residues. Germline V gene data show CDR1 as MNHEY and CDR2 as SMNVEV (reference sequence). CDR3 amino acids: CASSFRRDANTGELFF. In DNA form, the CDR3 reads TGTGCCAGCAGTTTCCGGCGGGACGCGAACACCGGGGAGCTGTTTTTT.

The V gene is TRBV10-3, the J gene TRBJ2-2; 10 positions match TRBD1. The CDR3 consists of 16 residues. Unmatched junction bases numbered 11, after V lost 9 bases and J lost 4 bases. The germline V gene encodes CDR1 ENHRY and CDR2 SYGVKD. In DNA form, the CDR3 reads TGTGCCATGGGAGGAGGTGGGACAGGGGCCACCGGGGAGCTGTTTTTT. It translates to CAMGGGGTGATGELFF.

This chain connects TRBV19 to TRBJ2-3, with D perhaps matching TRBD2 (6 bases). V was shortened by 5 bases and J by 0 bases, with 12 bases between the two germline ends. The CDR3 extends over 15 amino acids. Looked up from germline, CDR1 is LNHDA and CDR2 is SQIVND (reference sequence). CDR3 bases: TGTGCCAGTAGTGCAGAGGGACTGAGCACAGATACGCAGTATTTT. This translates into CASSAEGLSTDTQYF.

CDR3 loop: CASSLDRGRAEKLFF. The CDR3 coding sequence is TGTGCCAGCAGCCTTGACAGGGGGCGAGCCGAAAAACTGTTTTTT. The chain joins TRBV11-2 to TRBJ1-4; 10 positions match TRBD1. The germline CDR1 and CDR2 sequences are SGHAT and FQNNGV. Trimming cost V 5 bases and J 8 bases; bases outside gene matches: 8. The CDR3 has 15 amino acids. The whole variable domain, remainder taken from reference TRBV11-2 and TRBJ1-4, is EAGVAQSPRYKIIEKRQSVAFWCNPISGHATLYWYQQILGQGPKLLIQFQNNGVVDDSQLPKDRFSAERLKGVDSTLKIQPAKLEDSAVYLCASSLDRGRAEKLFFGSGTQLSVL.

This chain links TRBV6-5 with TRBJ2-1, with 9 bases aligning to TRBD1. Germline V CDR1 and CDR2: MNHEY, SVGAGI. Unmatched junction bases numbered 8, after V lost 5 bases and J lost 15 bases. The CDR3 length is 12 residues. CDR3 in DNA: TGTGCCAGCAGTGCGGGACAGGGTGGGGGGTTCTTC. This codes for CASSAGQGGGFF.

This clone was seen more than once but under ten times. The rearrangement joins TRBV28 to TRBJ1-5; 7 bases agree with TRBD1. Germline V gene data show CDR1 as MDHEN and CDR2 as SYDVKM. V lost 5 bases, J lost 4 bases, and 5 bases stayed unmatched. This CDR3 comprises 14 residues. CDR3 protein: CASSRRRGNQPQHF. CDR3 nucleotides: TGTGCCAGCAGTCGGCGCAGGGGGAATCAGCCCCAGCATTTT.

V usage is TRBV19 and J usage is TRBJ1-1; 7 nucleotides agree with TRBD1. Per germline, CDR1 LNHDA and CDR2 SQIVND (reference sequence). The CDR3 length is 14 residues. V shed 3 bases and J 5 bases; nucleotides not matched to a gene: 6. DNA for the CDR3: TGTGCCAGTAGTATTCGACCAGGGGGGACTGAAGCTTTCTTT. Its protein product is CASSIRPGGTEAFF. The whole variable domain, remainder taken from reference TRBV19 and TRBJ1-1, is DGGITQSPKYLFRKEGQNVTLSCEQNLNHDAMYWYRQDPGQGLRLIYYSQIVNDFQKGDIAEGYSVSREKKESFPLTVTSAQKNPTAFYLCASSIRPGGTEAFFGQGTRLTVV.

The V call is TRBV9, the J call TRBJ2-3; TRBD2 matches 9 bases. The J segment lost 4 bases and the V segment lost 4 bases, leaving 16 bases of the junction unmatched. The V gene's germline CDR1 is SGDLS and CDR2 YYNGEE. The CDR3 totals 18 residues. The CDR3 nucleotides are TGTGCCAGCAGCACCCAGACCGCTAGCGGGACTTGGGCAGATACGCAGTATTTT. Amino acid sequence: CASSTQTASGTWADTQYF.

The chain joins TRBV6-1 to TRBJ2-1, with unresolved D. The CDR3 has 17 amino acids. The germline CDR1 and CDR2 sequences are MNHNS and SASEGT. Trimming shortened V by 1 base and J by 3 bases, and 16 bases separated the two germline ends. The CDR3 region has the DNA TGTGCCAGCAGTGAAGAAACCAACTCCCTTTACTACAATGAGCAGTTCTTC. Its protein is CASSEETNSLYYNEQFF.

The chain recombines TRBV6-5 with TRBJ1-2; 8 bases are shared with TRBD1. The CDR3 consists of 14 residues. The V and J ends lost 7 bases and 5 bases, in that order; junction bases with no gene match: 9. The germline V gene encodes CDR1 MNHEY and CDR2 SVGAGI. CDR3 coding DNA: TGTGCCAGCAAGGGCCAGGGGGCGGATTATGGCTACACCTTC. This gives the protein CASKGQGADYGYTF.

This chain connects TRBV11-2 to TRBJ1-6, with D tentatively TRBD1 (5 bases). Germline CDR1 reads SGHAT; CDR2 reads FQNNGV. The V end was cut by 5 bases, the J end by 8 bases, with 13 bases between. There are 14 residues in the CDR3. CDR3 bases: TGTGCCAGCAGCCCCCGGGGGAGGGATTCACCCCTCCACTTT. It translates to CASSPRGRDSPLHF. Based on the CDR3 plus reference TRBV11-2 and TRBJ1-6, the full variable domain is EAGVAQSPRYKIIEKRQSVAFWCNPISGHATLYWYQQILGQGPKLLIQFQNNGVVDDSQLPKDRFSAERLKGVDSTLKIQPAKLEDSAVYLCASSPRGRDSPLHFGNGTRLTVT.

CDR3 nucleotides: TGTGCCAGCAGTCCCCGTCAGGTGTACATCTACAATGAGCAGTTCTTC. Its protein product is CASSPRQVYIYNEQFF. The rearrangement joins TRBV28 to TRBJ2-1; D ambiguous. This CDR3 spans 16 amino acids. Trimming removed 5 bases at V and 3 bases at J, with 17 bases between. The germline CDR1 and CDR2 sequences are MDHEN and SYDVKM. Full variable domain (outside the CDR3, taken from reference TRBV28 and TRBJ2-1): DVKVTQSSRYLVKRTGEKVFLECVQDMDHENMFWYRQDPGLGLRLIYFSYDVKMKEKGDIPEGYSVSREKKERFSLILESASTNQTSMYLCASSPRQVYIYNEQFFGPGTRLTVL.

V gene TRBV21-1 combines with J gene TRBJ2-4; TRBD1 was called by the table and not checked on the DNA. TRBV21-1 is flagged as a pseudogene. The length of the CDR3 is 18 residues. This CDR3 is CASSKAATRRLAKNIQYF. The CDR3 coding sequence is TGTGCCAGCAGCAAAGCGGCGACAAGACGCCTAGCCAAAAACATTCAGTACTTC.

This clone was picked up one time. The DNA for the CDR3 is TGTGCCTGGAGGGGCGATGGCAACTATGGCTACACCTTC. Translating gives CAWRGDGNYGYTF. The V gene is TRBV30, the J gene TRBJ1-2; D is ambiguous. The CDR3 length is 13 residues. Germline values: CDR1 GTSNPN, CDR2 SVGIG (reference sequence). The germline V and J ends were trimmed by 3 bases and 2 bases, with 10 bases remaining between them.

The chain combines TRBV30 with TRBJ1-6; D gene ambiguous. Germline CDR1 and CDR2: GTSNPN and SVGIG (reference sequence). V was clipped by 3 bases and J by 10 bases, with 10 bases between them. The CDR3 runs 12 residues. CDR3 region: CAWSAVKSPLHF. CDR3 DNA sequence: TGTGCCTGGAGCGCGGTCAAATCACCCCTCCACTTT.

The chain links TRBV7-6 to TRBJ2-7; 10 nucleotides line up with TRBD2. The length of the CDR3 is 16 residues. Losses at the gene ends were 1 base for V and 1 base for J; bases not matched to a gene: 4. Germline values: CDR1 SGHVS, CDR2 FNYEAQ. The CDR3 DNA reads TGTGCCAGCAGCTTAGATCCTAGCGGGAGTTCCTACGAGCAGTACTTC. Its protein is CASSLDPSGSSYEQYF.

The chain uses TRBV29-1 and TRBJ1-5; D is uncertain. The CDR3 is 13 residues long. Trimming shortened V by 4 bases and J by 4 bases, and 11 bases separated the two germline ends. Germline CDR1 and CDR2: SQVTM and ANQGSEA. The CDR3 loop reads CSVAQSLNQPQHF. The CDR3 bases are TGCAGCGTTGCCCAGTCCTTAAATCAGCCCCAGCATTTT. The full variable domain, in which reference TRBV29-1 and TRBJ1-5 provide the parts outside the CDR3, is SAVISQKPSRDICQRGTSLTIQCQVDSQVTMMFWYRQQPGQSLTLIATANQGSEATYESGFVIDKFPISRPNLTFSTLTVSNMSPEDSSIYLCSVAQSLNQPQHFGDGTRLSIL.

V and J are TRBV6-5 and TRBJ1-1, with TRBD1 as a possible D gene (6 bases). The CDR3 extends over 13 amino acids. Germline V gene data show CDR1 as MNHEY and CDR2 as SVGAGI. The V and J ends lost 8 bases and 5 bases respectively, with 15 bases between them. CDR3 coding DNA: TGTGCCAGCTCCGGGACACCAGAGACTGAAGCTTTCTTT. This translates into CASSGTPETEAFF.

In nucleotides, the CDR3 is TGTGCCTGGAAACGGGGGACGTTGTTGACAGATACGCAGTATTTT. This translates into CAWKRGTLLTDTQYF. The chain employs TRBV30 and TRBJ2-3, with D possibly being TRBD2 (6 bases). CDR1 is GTSNPN, CDR2 SVGIG, per germline (reference sequence). CDR3 length equals 15 residues. Trimming cost V 4 bases and J 3 bases, with 17 bases left between them.

The rearrangement uses TRBV29-1 and TRBJ2-7, with D perhaps TRBD2 (6 bases). Germline V lookup: CDR1 SQVTM, CDR2 ANQGSEA. This CDR3 comprises 13 residues. The V end was cut by 2 bases, the J end by 3 bases, with 11 bases between. Here the CDR3 reads CSVEQGGFYEQYF. In DNA form, the CDR3 reads TGCAGCGTTGAACAGGGAGGCTTCTACGAGCAGTACTTC.

This chain connects TRBV5-1 to TRBJ2-1; D may be TRBD1 (5 bases). This CDR3 comprises 13 residues. Germline V gene sequence: CDR1 SGHRS, CDR2 YFSETQ. V was shortened by 0 bases and J by 6 bases, with 7 bases between the two germline ends. CDR3 coding DNA: TGCGCCAGCAGCTTGGATAGGGGCAATGAGCAGTTCTTC. This translates into CASSLDRGNEQFF.

This chain links TRBV5-4 with TRBJ2-3, with 11 bases fitting TRBD2. V lost 4 bases, J lost 1 base, and 5 bases stayed unmatched. The CDR3 contains 16 residues. Germline-derived CDR1 and CDR2 are SGHNT and YYREEE (reference sequence). The CDR3, as DNA: TGTGCCAGCAGCAAGGGGACTAGCGGACGCACAGATACGCAGTATTTT. It encodes CASSKGTSGRTDTQYF.